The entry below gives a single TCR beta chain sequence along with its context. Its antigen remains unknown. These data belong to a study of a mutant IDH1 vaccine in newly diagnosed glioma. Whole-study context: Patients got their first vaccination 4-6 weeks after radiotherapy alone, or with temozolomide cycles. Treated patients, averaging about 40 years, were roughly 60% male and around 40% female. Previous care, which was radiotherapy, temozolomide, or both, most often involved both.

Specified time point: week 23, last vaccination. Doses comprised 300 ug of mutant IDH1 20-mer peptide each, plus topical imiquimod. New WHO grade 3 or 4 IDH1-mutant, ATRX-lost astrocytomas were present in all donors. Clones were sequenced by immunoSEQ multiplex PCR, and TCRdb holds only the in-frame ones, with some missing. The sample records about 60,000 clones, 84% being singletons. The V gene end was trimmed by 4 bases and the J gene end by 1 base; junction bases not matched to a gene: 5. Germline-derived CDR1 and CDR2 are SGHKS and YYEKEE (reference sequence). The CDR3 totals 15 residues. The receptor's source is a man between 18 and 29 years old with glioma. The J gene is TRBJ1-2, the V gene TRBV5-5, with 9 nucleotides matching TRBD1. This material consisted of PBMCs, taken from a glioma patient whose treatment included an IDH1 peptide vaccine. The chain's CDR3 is CASSQPGQGNYGYTF. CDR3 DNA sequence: TGTGCCAGCAGCCAACCGGGACAGGGTAACTATGGCTACACCTTC.